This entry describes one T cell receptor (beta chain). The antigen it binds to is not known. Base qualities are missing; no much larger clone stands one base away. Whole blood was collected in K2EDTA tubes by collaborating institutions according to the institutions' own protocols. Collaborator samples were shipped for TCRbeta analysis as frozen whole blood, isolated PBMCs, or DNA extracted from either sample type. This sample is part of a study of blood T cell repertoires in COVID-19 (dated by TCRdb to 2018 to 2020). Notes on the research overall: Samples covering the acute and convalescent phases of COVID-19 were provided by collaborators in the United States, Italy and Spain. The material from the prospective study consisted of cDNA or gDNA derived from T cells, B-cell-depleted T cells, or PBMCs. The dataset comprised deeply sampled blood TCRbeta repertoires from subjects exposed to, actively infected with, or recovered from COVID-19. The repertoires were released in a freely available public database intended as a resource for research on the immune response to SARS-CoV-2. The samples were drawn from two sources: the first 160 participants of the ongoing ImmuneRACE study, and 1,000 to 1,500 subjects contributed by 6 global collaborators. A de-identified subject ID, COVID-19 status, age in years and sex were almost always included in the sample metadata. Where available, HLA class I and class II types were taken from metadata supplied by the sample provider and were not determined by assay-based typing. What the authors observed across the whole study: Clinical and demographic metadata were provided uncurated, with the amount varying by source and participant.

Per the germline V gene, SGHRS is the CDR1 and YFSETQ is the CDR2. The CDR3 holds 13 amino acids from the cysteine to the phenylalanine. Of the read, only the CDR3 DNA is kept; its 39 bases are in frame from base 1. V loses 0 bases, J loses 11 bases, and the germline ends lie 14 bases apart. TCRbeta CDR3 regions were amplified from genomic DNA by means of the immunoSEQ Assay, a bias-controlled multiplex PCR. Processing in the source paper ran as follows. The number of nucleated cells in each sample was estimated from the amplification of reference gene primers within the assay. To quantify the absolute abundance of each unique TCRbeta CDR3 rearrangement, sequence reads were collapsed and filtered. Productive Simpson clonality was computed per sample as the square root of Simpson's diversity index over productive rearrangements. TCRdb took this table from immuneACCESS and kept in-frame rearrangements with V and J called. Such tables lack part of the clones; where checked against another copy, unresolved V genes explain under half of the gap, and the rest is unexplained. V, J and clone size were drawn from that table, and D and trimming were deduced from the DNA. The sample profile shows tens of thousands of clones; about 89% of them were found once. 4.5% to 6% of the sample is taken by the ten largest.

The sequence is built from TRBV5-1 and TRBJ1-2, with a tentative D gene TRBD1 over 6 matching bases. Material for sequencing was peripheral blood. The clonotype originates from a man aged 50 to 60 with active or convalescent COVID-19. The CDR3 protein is CASSLAGQSTYTF. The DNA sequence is TGCGCCAGCAGCTTGGCCGGACAGTCGACATACACCTTC.